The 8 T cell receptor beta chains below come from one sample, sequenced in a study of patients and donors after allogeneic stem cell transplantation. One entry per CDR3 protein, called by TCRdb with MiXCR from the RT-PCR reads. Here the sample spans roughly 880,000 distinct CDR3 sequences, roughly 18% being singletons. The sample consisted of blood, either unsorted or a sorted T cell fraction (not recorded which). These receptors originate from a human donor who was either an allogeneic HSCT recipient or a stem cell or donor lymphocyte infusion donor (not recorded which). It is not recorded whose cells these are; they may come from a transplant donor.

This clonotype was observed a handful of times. Written as DNA, the CDR3 is TGTGCCTGGAGAGGGGACTACGAGCAGTACTTC. Protein product: CAWRGDYEQYF. The gene calls are TRBV30 and TRBJ2-7; maybe TRBD1 (5 bases). V lost 3 bases and J 3 bases, leaving 6 bases between the germline ends. Germline CDR1 and CDR2: GTSNPN and SVGIG (reference sequence). The CDR3 loop spans 11 amino acids.

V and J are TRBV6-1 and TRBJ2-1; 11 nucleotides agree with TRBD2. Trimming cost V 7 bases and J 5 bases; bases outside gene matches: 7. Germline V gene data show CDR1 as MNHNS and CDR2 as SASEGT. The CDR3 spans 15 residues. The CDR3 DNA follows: TGTGCCAGCACCGGGACTAGCGGAGGGGACAATGAGCAGTTCTTC. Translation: CASTGTSGGDNEQFF.

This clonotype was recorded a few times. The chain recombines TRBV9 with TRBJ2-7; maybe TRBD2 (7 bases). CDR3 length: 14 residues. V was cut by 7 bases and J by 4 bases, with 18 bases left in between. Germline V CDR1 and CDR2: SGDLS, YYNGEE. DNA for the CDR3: TGTGCCAGCCAGGCAGGGGAGGGCCCTTACGAGCAGTACTTC. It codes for CASQAGEGPYEQYF. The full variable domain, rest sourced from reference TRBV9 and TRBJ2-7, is DSGVTQTPKHLITATGQRVTLRCSPRSGDLSVYWYQQSLDQGLQFLIQYYNGEERAKGNILERFSAQQFPDLHSELNLSSLELGDSALYFCASQAGEGPYEQYFGPGTRLTVT.

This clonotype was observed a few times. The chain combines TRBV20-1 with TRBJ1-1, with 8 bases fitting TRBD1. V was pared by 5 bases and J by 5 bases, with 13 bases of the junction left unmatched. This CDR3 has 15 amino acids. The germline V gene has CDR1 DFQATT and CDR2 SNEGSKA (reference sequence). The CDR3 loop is CSAHPRTGRTTEAFF. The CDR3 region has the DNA TGCAGTGCTCACCCCCGGACAGGGAGAACGACTGAAGCTTTCTTT.

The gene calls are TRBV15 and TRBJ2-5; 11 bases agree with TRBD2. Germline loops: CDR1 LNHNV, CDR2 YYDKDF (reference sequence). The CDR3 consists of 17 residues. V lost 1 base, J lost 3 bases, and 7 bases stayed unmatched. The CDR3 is CATSRGVTSGVEETQYF. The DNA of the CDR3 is TGTGCCACCAGCAGAGGGGTGACTAGCGGGGTTGAAGAGACCCAGTACTTC.

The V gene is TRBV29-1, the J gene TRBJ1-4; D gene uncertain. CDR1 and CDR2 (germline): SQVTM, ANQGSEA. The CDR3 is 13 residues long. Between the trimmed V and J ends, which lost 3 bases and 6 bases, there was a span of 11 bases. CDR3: CSVEDQLHEKLFF. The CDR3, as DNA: TGCAGCGTTGAGGACCAGCTCCATGAAAAACTGTTTTTT.

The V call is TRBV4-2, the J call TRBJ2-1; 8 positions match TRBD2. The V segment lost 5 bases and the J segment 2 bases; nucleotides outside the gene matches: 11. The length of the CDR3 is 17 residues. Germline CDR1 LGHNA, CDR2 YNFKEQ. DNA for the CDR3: TGTGCCAGCAGCGCCACAAGTAGCGGGACGGCCTACAATGAGCAGTTCTTC. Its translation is CASSATSSGTAYNEQFF.

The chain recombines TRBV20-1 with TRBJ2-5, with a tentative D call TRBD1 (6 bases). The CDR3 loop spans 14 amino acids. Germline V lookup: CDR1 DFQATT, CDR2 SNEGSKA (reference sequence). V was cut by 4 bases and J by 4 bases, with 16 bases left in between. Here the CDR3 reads CSANLVEGVETQYF. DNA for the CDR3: TGCAGTGCTAATCTGGTCGAGGGGGTAGAGACCCAGTACTTC.